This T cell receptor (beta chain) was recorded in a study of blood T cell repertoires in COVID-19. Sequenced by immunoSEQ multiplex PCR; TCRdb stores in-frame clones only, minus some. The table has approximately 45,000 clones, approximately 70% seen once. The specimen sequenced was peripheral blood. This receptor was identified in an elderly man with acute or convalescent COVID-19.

The CDR3 DNA sequence: TGTGCCAGCAGCCAAGATGGGGCCCCCACCGGGGAGCTGTTTTTT. It specifies CASSQDGAPTGELFF. The chain carries TRBV14 and TRBJ2-2, with D possibly TRBD1 on 5 matching bases. Per germline, CDR1 SGHDN and CDR2 FVKESK. With 0 bases removed from V and 4 bases from J, the gap between germline ends came to 9 bases. The CDR3 totals 15 residues.